What follows are 22 T cell receptor beta chains derived from one specimen sequenced in a study of beta chain features in type 1 diabetes. All of the isolated RNA was reverse transcribed, so expressed TCRB transcripts were sequenced. The assay was immunoSEQ multiplex PCR, and TCRdb's table has in-frame clones only and misses some. The table lists about 340,000 clones, 8% of them singletons. The material sequenced was central memory CD4+ T cells from blood. The receptors derive from a woman between 18 and 29 years old in good health.

This clone showed up just a few times. The chain employs TRBV5-1 and TRBJ1-2, with 9 bases that match TRBD1. Germline loops: CDR1 SGHRS, CDR2 YFSETQ. The CDR3 is 16 amino acids. Losses at the gene ends were 4 bases for V and 3 bases for J; bases not matched to a gene: 10. CDR3 amino acids: CASSLTAGTGHYGYTF. As DNA, the CDR3 is TGCGCCAGCAGCCTGACCGCCGGGACAGGGCACTATGGCTACACCTTC.

This clone turned up a few times. The chain links TRBV21-1 to TRBJ2-3. TRBV21-1 represents a pseudogene. This CDR3 contains 15 residues. CDR3 DNA sequence: TGTGCCAGCAGCGTACGTCAGGGAGGCACAGATACGCAGTATTTT. Residues: CASSVRQGGTDTQYF.

This clone was seen more than once but under ten times. J is TRBJ2-5 and V is TRBV4-2, with D perhaps TRBD2 (5 bases). The V gene lost 1 base and the J gene lost 2 bases, with 8 bases spanning the gap. Germline-derived CDR1 and CDR2 are LGHNA and YNFKEQ. The CDR3 length is 14 residues. CDR3 DNA sequence: TGTGCCAGCAGCCAAGCGGGAACGCAAGAGACCCAGTACTTC. Its protein is CASSQAGTQETQYF.

As concerns this clone: Other nucleotide sequences in the sample specify the same CDR3. This chain connects TRBV20-1 to TRBJ2-1; D unclear. The CDR3 sequence is 11 residues long. Trimming shortened V by 5 bases and J by 3 bases, and 5 bases separated the two germline ends. CDR1 and CDR2 from the germline V gene are DFQATT and SNEGSKA (reference sequence). The CDR3 spells CSAPDYNEQFF. CDR3 nucleotides: TGCAGTGCTCCCGACTACAATGAGCAGTTCTTC.

This clone was picked up a small number of times. CDR3 in DNA: TGTGCCAGCAGCTTAGTGTCGCTAGCGGGAGCCTCAGATACGCAGTATTTT. Translation gives CASSLVSLAGASDTQYF. The chain uses TRBV7-2 and TRBJ2-3; 10 bases match TRBD2. V was clipped by 1 base and J by 4 bases; unmatched bases: 8. Germline lookup yields CDR1 SGHTA and CDR2 FQGNSA. The CDR3 length is 17 residues. Full variable domain (rest looked up from reference TRBV7-2 and TRBJ2-3): GAGVSQSPSNKVTEKGKDVELRCDPISGHTALYWYRQSLGQGLEFLIYFQGNSAPDKSGLPSDRFSAERTGGSVSTLTIQRTQQEDSAVYLCASSLVSLAGASDTQYFGPGTRLTVL.

The chain combines TRBV4-2 with TRBJ2-3; D may be TRBD1 (5 bases). Germline CDR1 is LGHNA and CDR2 is YNFKEQ. This CDR3 contains 14 residues. The germline V and J ends were trimmed by 4 bases and 0 bases, with 8 bases remaining between them. For the CDR3, the DNA is TGTGCCAGCAGCCCGTGGGGCAGCACAGATACGCAGTATTTT. Protein sequence: CASSPWGSTDTQYF.

This clone has at least ten counts. The CDR3 is CASSYSGQSMNTEAFF. CDR3 nucleotide sequence: TGTGCCAGCAGTTACTCAGGACAGAGCATGAACACTGAAGCTTTCTTT. The rearrangement links TRBV6-6 to TRBJ1-1; D may be TRBD1 (6 bases). CDR1 and CDR2 from the germline V gene are MNHNY and SVGAGI (reference sequence). V lost 0 bases, J lost 0 bases, and 11 bases lay in between. CDR3 size: 16 residues.

The CDR3 reads CASSLYLVRGDEQFF. In nucleotides, the CDR3 is TGCGCCAGCAGCTTGTATCTAGTACGGGGGGATGAGCAGTTCTTC. The rearrangement links TRBV5-1 to TRBJ2-1; 7 nucleotides agree with TRBD2. The germline V gene has CDR1 SGHRS and CDR2 YFSETQ. Trimming took 1 base from V and 8 from J; bases not matched to a gene: 9. The CDR3 is made up of 15 amino acids.

The rearrangement uses TRBV7-2 and TRBJ2-1, with TRBD2 identical over 12 bases. This CDR3 spans 15 amino acids. Germline V CDR1 and CDR2: SGHTA, FQGNSA. Unmatched junction bases numbered 2, after V lost 5 bases and J lost 3 bases. The CDR3 sequence: CASSETSGSYNEQFF. The DNA for the CDR3 is TGTGCCAGCAGCGAGACTAGCGGGAGCTACAATGAGCAGTTCTTC.

V and J are TRBV15 and TRBJ1-2; D possibly corresponds to TRBD1 (6 bases). The CDR3 consists of 15 residues. Trimming removed 0 bases from V and 4 bases from J, with 12 bases in between. CDR1 is LNHNV and CDR2 is YYDKDF in the germline V gene (reference sequence). In DNA, the CDR3 is TGTGCCACCAGCAGAGATGGCAGGGGTGGCTATGGCTACACCTTC. Encoded protein: CATSRDGRGGYGYTF.

This clone was picked up a small number of times. The chain employs TRBV4-3 and TRBJ2-1; 8 nucleotides agree with TRBD2. The V and J ends lost 3 bases and 5 bases, in that order; junction bases with no gene match: 6. Germline-derived CDR1 and CDR2 are LGHNA and YSLEER. There are 15 residues in the CDR3. CDR3 sequence reads: CASSQVSGKHNEQFF. The DNA for the CDR3 is TGCGCCAGCAGCCAGGTTAGCGGGAAACACAATGAGCAGTTCTTC.

The chain has TRBV7-2 and TRBJ2-2; possible D gene TRBD1, 5 bases. There are 19 residues in the CDR3. Between the trimmed V and J ends, which lost 1 base and 5 bases, there was a span of 23 bases. Germline-derived CDR1 and CDR2 are SGHTA and FQGNSA. The chain's CDR3 is CASSLGGSPGASWTGELFF. CDR3 nucleotides: TGTGCCAGCAGCTTAGGTGGCTCACCTGGGGCGTCGTGGACCGGGGAGCTGTTTTTT.

In this sample, this clone turned up a few times. This chain connects TRBV4-3 to TRBJ2-2; maybe TRBD1 (5 bases). Deletions cut 1 base from V and 5 bases from J, with 11 bases between. The CDR3 covers 15 residues. CDR1 is LGHNA, CDR2 YSLEER, per germline. The CDR3 sequence: CASSQAGFGTGELFF. Written as DNA, the CDR3 is TGCGCCAGCAGCCAAGCAGGGTTTGGGACCGGGGAGCTGTTTTTT.

The V gene is TRBV29-1, the J gene TRBJ2-7; 8 positions agree with TRBD2. V trimming: 5 bases; J trimming: 0 bases; junction bases outside the gene matches: 0. This CDR3 has 12 residues. In germline, CDR1 is SQVTM, CDR2 ANQGSEA. The CDR3 DNA reads TGCAGCGTTAGCGGGAGCTCCTACGAGCAGTACTTC. It is translated as CSVSGSSYEQYF.

This chain joins TRBV20-1 and TRBJ2-7; D gene uncertain. This CDR3 region has 11 residues. Looked up from germline, CDR1 is DFQATT and CDR2 is SNEGSKA (reference sequence). Trimming took 3 bases from V and 6 from J, leaving 9 bases between them. The chain's CDR3 is CSASTTFEQYF. The CDR3 nucleotides are TGCAGTGCTAGTACAACTTTCGAGCAGTACTTC.

V and J are TRBV5-1 and TRBJ2-3; no definite D call. The CDR3 spans 13 residues. CDR1 and CDR2 from the germline V gene are SGHRS and YFSETQ. Trimming shortened V by 3 bases and J by 10 bases, and 15 bases separated the two germline ends. The CDR3 is CASSSHLKASQYF. The CDR3 coding sequence is TGCGCCAGCAGCTCCCACCTGAAAGCCTCGCAGTATTTT.

This clone was picked up many times. This rearrangement joins TRBV7-2 to TRBJ2-1; 8 nucleotides align to TRBD2. CDR3 length: 16 amino acids. Germline CDR1 SGHTA, CDR2 FQGNSA. The ends lost 1 base at V and 3 bases at J; junction bases unmatched: 5. CDR3: CASSLEAGGGYNEQFF. The CDR3 nucleotides read TGTGCCAGCAGCTTAGAGGCGGGAGGCGGCTACAATGAGCAGTTCTTC. The full variable domain, its missing parts supplied by reference TRBV7-2 and TRBJ2-1, is GAGVSQSPSNKVTEKGKDVELRCDPISGHTALYWYRQSLGQGLEFLIYFQGNSAPDKSGLPSDRFSAERTGGSVSTLTIQRTQQEDSAVYLCASSLEAGGGYNEQFFGPGTRLTVL.

The rearrangement links TRBV15 to TRBJ1-2; D perhaps matches TRBD1 (5 bases). Germline CDR1 is LNHNV and CDR2 is YYDKDF (reference sequence). V lost 2 bases and J lost 5, with 18 bases in between. CDR3 length: 16 amino acids. The CDR3: CATSRTRARAGYGYTF. The DNA for the CDR3 is TGTGCCACCAGCAGAACCCGGGCCAGGGCTGGGTATGGCTACACCTTC.

The gene calls are TRBV27 and TRBJ2-3, with no clear D. CDR1 and CDR2 from the germline V gene are MNHEY and SMNVEV (reference sequence). Trimming took 5 bases from V and 3 from J, leaving 9 bases between them. CDR3 length: 13 residues. The CDR3, as DNA: TGTGCCAGCAGTCTCCGGTGGACAGATACGCAGTATTTT. This translates into CASSLRWTDTQYF.

The DNA of the CDR3 is TGTGCCAGCACCCTGACTAGCGGGAGATGGTATGAGCAGTTCTTC. Residues: CASTLTSGRWYEQFF. The chain links TRBV6-1 to TRBJ2-1; TRBD2 aligns across 12 bases. Germline V gene lookup returns CDR1 MNHNS and CDR2 SASEGT. V gave up 7 bases and J gave up 8 bases; unmatched junction bases: 9. The CDR3 has 15 residues.

This clone was counted only a few times. The rearrangement links TRBV29-1 to TRBJ2-5; D is perhaps TRBD1 or TRBD2 (7 bases each). The J call may be in error: the DNA end matches TRBJ2-7 better. Germline lookup yields CDR1 SQVTM and CDR2 ANQGSEA. CDR3 length: 13 amino acids. The CDR3 DNA sequence: TGCAGCGTTACCCGGGACAGCGGGATCGAGCAGTACTTC. This sequence encodes CSVTRDSGIEQYF.

The table lists this clone with a few counts. V and J are TRBV19 and TRBJ2-7, with D perhaps being TRBD1 or TRBD2 (5 bases each). CDR3 length equals 13 residues. V lost 6 bases and J 0 bases, leaving 9 bases between the germline ends. In germline, CDR1 is LNHDA, CDR2 SQIVND (reference sequence). DNA for the CDR3: TGTGCCAGTAGCCCAGGGAGCTCCTACGAGCAGTACTTC. It is translated as CASSPGSSYEQYF.